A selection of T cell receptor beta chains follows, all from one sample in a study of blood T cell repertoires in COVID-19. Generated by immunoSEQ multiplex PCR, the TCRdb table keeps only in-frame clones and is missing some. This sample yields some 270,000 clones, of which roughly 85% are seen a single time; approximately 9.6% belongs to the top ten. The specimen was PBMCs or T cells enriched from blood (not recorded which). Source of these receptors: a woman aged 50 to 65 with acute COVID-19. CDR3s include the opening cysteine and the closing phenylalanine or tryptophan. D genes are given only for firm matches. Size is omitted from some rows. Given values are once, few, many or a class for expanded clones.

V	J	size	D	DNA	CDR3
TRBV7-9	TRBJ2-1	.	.	TGTGCCAGCAGCCCAGGGAACAATGAGCAGTTCTTC	CASSPGNNEQFF
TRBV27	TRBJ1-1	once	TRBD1	TGTGCCACCGGAGGGGGCGCGGGCACTGAAGCTTTCTTT	CATGGGAGTEAFF
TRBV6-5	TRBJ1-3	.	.	TGTGCCAGCAGGCCAAACCAGGGATCTGGAAACACCATATATTTT	CASRPNQGSGNTIYF
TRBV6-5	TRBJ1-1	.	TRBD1	TGTGCCAGTCACAGGGGGAGGGACACTGAAGCTTTCTTT	CASHRGRDTEAFF
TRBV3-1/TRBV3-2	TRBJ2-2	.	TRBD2	TGTGCCAGCAGCCCAGGGACTAGCGGGGGAGAAACGAACACCGGGGAGCTGTTTTTT	CASSPGTSGGETNTGELFF
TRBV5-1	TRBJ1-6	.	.	TGCGCCAGCAGCTTAAACCAGAATTCACCCCTCCACTTT	CASSLNQNSPLHF
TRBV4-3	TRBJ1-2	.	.	TGCGCCAGCAGCCAAGATAGGGCAGGGCTTAAGGTAACGGTCACCTTC	CASSQDRAGLKVTVTF
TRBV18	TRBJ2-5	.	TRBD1	TGTGCCAGCTCAGGAAGTAGAGACAGGGGATACCAAGAGACCCAGTACTTC	CASSGSRDRGYQETQYF
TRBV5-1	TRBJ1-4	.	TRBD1	TGCGCCAGCAGCCCCCGACAGGGGAATGAAAAACTGTTTTTT	CASSPRQGNEKLFF
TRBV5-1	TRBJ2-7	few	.	TGCGCCAGCAGCCCCGGCGGTTACTACGAGCAGTACTTC	CASSPGGYYEQYF
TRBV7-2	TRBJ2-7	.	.	TGTGCCAGCAGCCTCGTCCTTAATAGCGGAGCCTACGAGCAGTACTTC	CASSLVLNSGAYEQYF
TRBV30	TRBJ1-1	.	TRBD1	TGTGCCCTGGGACAGCGGCTTAACACTGAAGCTTTCTTT	CALGQRLNTEAFF
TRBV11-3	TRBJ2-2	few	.	TGTGCCAGCACCCGAACGACCACGGGCACCGGGGAGCTGTTTTTT	CASTRTTTGTGELFF
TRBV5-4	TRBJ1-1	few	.	TGTGCCAGCAGATTGGGAGGAGGAGACACTGAAGCTTTCTTT	CASRLGGGDTEAFF
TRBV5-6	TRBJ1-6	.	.	TGTGCCAGCACCCCGGGCCTCGAGGGATCACCCCTCCACTTT	CASTPGLEGSPLHF